This T cell receptor (beta chain) was found in a study of T cells in localized non-small cell lung cancer. Generated by immunoSEQ multiplex PCR, the TCRdb table keeps only in-frame clones and is missing some. The sample yields a few thousand clones, roughly 20% seen once. There are a few counts of this clone. What it recognizes is unknown. Study findings and constraints: Analysis by sequencing included only one tumor region, so heterogeneity remains possible. Within adjacent lung there appeared a median approximately 58 of the top 100 tumor clones. Uninvolved nearby lung showed the greatest T cell clonality, exceeding that found in tumor. Longer overall survival associated with higher blood T cell density; shorter survival with higher adjacent-lung clonality.

The specimen was lung tumor tissue, collected before any cancer treatment. This receptor was obtained from a male donor at least 60 years old with stage I lung adenocarcinoma.

The CDR3 loop reads CAWADLRPTQYF. CDR3 in DNA: TGTGCCTGGGCAGACTTAAGGCCAACGCAGTATTTT. This chain uses TRBV30 with TRBJ2-3; D gene unclear. The germline gives CDR1 GTSNPN, CDR2 SVGIG (reference sequence). Trimming stripped 5 bases from V and 9 bases from J, with 15 bases between. The CDR3 has 12 amino acids.